This TCR beta chain was observed in a study of sequential checkpoint blockade in melanoma. Study summary: After both sequences, patients received maintenance nivolumab.

The CDR3 consists of 13 residues. V lost 3 bases to trimming and J lost 1 base, with 7 bases between them. Germline CDR1 LNHDA, CDR2 SQIVND (reference sequence). As to treatment: randomized to nivolumab then ipilimumab (arm A) or the reverse (arm B). None of the patients previously received DNA-damaging chemotherapy. Live CD3+CD8+ CD19− CD56− cells were sorted from PBMCs. The data were produced by immunoSEQ multiplex PCR, yet TCRdb's version contains in-frame clones alone and is incomplete. The sample lists some 21,000 clones, 65% to 85% occurring once. This clonotype was sampled from a human donor with melanoma. Sequences were derived from CD8+ T cells sorted from blood (inferred from file names), sampled from a patient given nivolumab and ipilimumab in sequence. The J gene is TRBJ2-7, the V gene TRBV19; a weak D match, TRBD1 (6 bases). CDR3 amino acids: CASSMGASYEQYF. In DNA form, the CDR3 reads TGTGCCAGTAGTATGGGGGCTTCCTACGAGCAGTACTTC.